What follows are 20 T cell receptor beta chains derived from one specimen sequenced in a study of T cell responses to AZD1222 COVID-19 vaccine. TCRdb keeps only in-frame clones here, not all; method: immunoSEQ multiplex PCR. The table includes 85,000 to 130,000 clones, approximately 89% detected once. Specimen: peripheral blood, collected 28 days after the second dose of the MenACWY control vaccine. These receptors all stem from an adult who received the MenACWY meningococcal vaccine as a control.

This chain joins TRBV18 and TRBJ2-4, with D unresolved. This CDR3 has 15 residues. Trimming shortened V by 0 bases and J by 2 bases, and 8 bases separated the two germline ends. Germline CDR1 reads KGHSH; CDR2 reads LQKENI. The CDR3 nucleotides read TGTGCCAGCTCACCACCTTCCGAGTCCAAAAACATTCAGTACTTC. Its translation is CASSPPSESKNIQYF.

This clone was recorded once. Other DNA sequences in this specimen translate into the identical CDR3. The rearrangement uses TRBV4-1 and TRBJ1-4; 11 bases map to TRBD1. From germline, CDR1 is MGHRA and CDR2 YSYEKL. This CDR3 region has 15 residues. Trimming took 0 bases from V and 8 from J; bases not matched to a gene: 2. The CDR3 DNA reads TGCGCCAGCAGCCAAGATGGGACAGGGGGGGAAAAACTGTTTTTT. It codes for CASSQDGTGGEKLFF.

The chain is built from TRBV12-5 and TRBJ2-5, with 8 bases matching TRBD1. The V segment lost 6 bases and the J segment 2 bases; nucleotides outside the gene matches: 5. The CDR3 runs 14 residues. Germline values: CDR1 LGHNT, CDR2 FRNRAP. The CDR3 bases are TGTGCTAGTGGACGCGGACAGGGACAAGAGACCCAGTACTTC. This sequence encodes CASGRGQGQETQYF.

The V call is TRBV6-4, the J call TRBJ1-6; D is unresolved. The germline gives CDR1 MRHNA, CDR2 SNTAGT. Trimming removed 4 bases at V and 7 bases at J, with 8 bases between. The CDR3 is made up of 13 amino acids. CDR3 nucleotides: TGTGCCAGCAGTGTCTCTCGGAATTCACCCCTCCACTTT. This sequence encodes CASSVSRNSPLHF.

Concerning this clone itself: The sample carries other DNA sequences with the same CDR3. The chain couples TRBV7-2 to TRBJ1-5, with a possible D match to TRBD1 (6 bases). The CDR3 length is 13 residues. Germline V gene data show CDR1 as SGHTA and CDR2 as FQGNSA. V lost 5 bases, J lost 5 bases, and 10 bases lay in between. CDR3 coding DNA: TGTGCCAGCAGCGGGGGGGCCGATCAGCCCCAGCATTTT. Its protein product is CASSGGADQPQHF.

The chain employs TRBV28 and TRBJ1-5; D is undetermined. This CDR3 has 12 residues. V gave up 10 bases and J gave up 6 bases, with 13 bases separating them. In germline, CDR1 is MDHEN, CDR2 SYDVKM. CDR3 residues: CATRVGGQPQHF. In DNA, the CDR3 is TGTGCCACCCGAGTAGGCGGTCAGCCCCAGCATTTT.

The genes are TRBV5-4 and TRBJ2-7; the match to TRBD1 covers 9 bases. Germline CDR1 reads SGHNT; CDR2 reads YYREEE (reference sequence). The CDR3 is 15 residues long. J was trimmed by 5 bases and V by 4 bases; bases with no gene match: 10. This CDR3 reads CASSQRRDRVNEQYF. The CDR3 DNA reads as TGTGCCAGCAGCCAGCGCCGGGACAGGGTCAACGAGCAGTACTTC. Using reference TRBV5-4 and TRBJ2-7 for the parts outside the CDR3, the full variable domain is ETGVTQSPTHLIKTRGQQVTLRCSSQSGHNTVSWYQQALGQGPQFIFQYYREEENGRGNFPPRFSGLQFPNYSSELNVNALELDDSALYLCASSQRRDRVNEQYFGPGTRLTVT.

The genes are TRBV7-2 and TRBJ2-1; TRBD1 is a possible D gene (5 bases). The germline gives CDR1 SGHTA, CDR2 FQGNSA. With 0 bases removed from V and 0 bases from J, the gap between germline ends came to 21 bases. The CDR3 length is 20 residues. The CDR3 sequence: CASSLAAGSILSRSYNEQFF. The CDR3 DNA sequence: TGTGCCAGCAGCTTAGCGGCAGGGTCAATCCTTTCGCGCTCCTACAATGAGCAGTTCTTC.

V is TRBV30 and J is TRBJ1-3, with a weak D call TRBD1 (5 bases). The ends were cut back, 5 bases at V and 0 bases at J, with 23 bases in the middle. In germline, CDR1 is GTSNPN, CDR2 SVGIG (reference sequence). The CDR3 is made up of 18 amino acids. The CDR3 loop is CAWEAGRTRLNSGNTIYF. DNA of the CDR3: TGTGCCTGGGAAGCGGGGCGAACCAGACTGAACTCTGGAAACACCATATATTTT.

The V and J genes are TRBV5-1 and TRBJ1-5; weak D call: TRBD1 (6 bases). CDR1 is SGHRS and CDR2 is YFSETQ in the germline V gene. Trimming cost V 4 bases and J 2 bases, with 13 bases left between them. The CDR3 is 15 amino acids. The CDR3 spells CASSEAAGGNQPQHF. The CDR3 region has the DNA TGCGCCAGCAGCGAAGCGGCAGGGGGCAATCAGCCCCAGCATTTT.

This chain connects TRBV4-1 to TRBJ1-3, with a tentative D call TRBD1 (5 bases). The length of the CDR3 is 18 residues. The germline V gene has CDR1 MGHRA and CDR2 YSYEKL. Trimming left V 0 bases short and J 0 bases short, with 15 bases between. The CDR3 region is CASSQDFRERPSGNTIYF. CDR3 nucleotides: TGCGCCAGCAGCCAAGATTTCAGGGAAAGGCCCTCTGGAAACACCATATATTTT.

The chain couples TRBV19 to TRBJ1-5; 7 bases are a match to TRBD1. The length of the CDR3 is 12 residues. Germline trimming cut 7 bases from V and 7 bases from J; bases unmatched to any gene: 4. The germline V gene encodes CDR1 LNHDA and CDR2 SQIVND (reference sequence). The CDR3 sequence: CASNRGVQPQHF. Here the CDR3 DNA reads TGTGCCAGTAACAGGGGAGTCCAGCCCCAGCATTTT.

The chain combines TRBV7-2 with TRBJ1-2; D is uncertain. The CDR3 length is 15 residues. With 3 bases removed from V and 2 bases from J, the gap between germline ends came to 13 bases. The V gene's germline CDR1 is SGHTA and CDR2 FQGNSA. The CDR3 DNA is TGTGCCAGCAGCTTTCCCCAGCGGAAAAACTATGGCTACACCTTC. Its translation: CASSFPQRKNYGYTF.

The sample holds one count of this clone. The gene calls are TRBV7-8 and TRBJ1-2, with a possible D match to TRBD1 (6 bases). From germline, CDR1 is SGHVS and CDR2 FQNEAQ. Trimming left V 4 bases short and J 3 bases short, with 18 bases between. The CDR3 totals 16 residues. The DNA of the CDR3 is TGTGCCAGCAGCTCCTTGCGCGACAGGAGGGACTATGGCTACACCTTC. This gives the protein CASSSLRDRRDYGYTF.

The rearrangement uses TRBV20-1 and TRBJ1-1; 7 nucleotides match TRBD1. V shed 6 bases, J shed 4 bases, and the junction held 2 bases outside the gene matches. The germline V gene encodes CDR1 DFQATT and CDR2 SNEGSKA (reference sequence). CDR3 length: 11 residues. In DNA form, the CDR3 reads TGCAGTGCCACAGGGGTCACTGAAGCTTTCTTT. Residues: CSATGVTEAFF.

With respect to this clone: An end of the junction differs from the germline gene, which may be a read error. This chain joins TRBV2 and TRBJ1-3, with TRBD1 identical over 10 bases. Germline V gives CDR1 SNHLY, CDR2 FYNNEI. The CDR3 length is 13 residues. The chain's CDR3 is CASSDRGTGESLF. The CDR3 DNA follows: TGTGCCAGCAGTGACAGGGGGACAGGGGAATCGCTTTTT.

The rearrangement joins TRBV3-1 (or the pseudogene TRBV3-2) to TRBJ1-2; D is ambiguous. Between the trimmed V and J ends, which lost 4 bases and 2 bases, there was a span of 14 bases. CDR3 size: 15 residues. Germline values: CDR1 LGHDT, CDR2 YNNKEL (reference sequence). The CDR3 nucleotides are TGTGCCAGCAGCCCAGGTGAGGTGGACAACTATGGCTACACCTTC. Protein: CASSPGEVDNYGYTF.

This chain's CDR3 is CASSFLSGPYEQYF. The CDR3 DNA sequence: TGCGCCAGCAGCTTCCTTTCGGGCCCCTACGAGCAGTACTTC. The chain is built from TRBV5-1 and TRBJ2-7; D is undetermined. The germline V gene has CDR1 SGHRS and CDR2 YFSETQ. This CDR3 spans 14 amino acids. The V end lost 2 bases, the J end lost 2 bases, and 11 bases lay between the germline ends. Full variable domain (missing parts from reference TRBV5-1 and TRBJ2-7): KAGVTQTPRYLIKTRGQQVTLSCSPISGHRSVSWYQQTPGQGLQFLFEYFSETQRNKGNFPGRFSGRQFSNSRSEMNVSTLELGDSALYLCASSFLSGPYEQYFGPGTRLTVT.

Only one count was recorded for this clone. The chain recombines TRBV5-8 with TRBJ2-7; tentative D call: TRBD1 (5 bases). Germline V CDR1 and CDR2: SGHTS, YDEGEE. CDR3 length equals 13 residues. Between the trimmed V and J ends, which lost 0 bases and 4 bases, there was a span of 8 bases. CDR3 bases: TGTGCCAGCAGCTTGGGACAGATATACGAGCAGTACTTC. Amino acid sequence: CASSLGQIYEQYF.

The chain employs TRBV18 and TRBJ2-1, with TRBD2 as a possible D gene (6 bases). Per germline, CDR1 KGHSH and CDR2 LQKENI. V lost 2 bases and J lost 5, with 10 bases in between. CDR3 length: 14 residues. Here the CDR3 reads CASSPRGLDNEQFF. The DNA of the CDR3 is TGTGCCAGCTCACCAAGGGGACTCGACAATGAGCAGTTCTTC. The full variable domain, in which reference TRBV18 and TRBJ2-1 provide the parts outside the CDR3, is NAGVMQNPRHLVRRRGQEARLRCSPMKGHSHVYWYRQLPEEGLKFMVYLQKENIIDESGMPKERFSAEFPKEGPSILRIQQVVRGDSAAYFCASSPRGLDNEQFFGPGTRLTVL.